This T cell receptor (beta chain) came from a study of tumor-infiltrating T cells and Merkel cell polyomavirus (dated by TCRdb to about 2017). Notes on the research overall: In Merkel cell carcinoma patients, the study examined CD8+ T cells specific for the Merkel cell polyomavirus KLL epitope. Varied, non-standardized therapies, including chemotherapy, radiation and immunotherapies, were received by the patients. Across the study, one tumor sample was a frozen nodal tumor digest and one was a flash-frozen core biopsy of a metastasis. The majority of whole-tumor samples consisted of approximately 23-micron curls cut from formalin-fixed, paraffin-embedded tissue blocks. In under 15 samples, TRB sequencing was done on KLL-tetramer-sorted cells from blood or tumor-infiltrating lymphocytes, along with 12 matched whole-tumor samples. Varying disease stages were represented at patient presentation, and patients were followed for a median of 2.7 years (range about 1.1 to 6.0 years).

Library construction relied on the immunoSEQ multiplex PCR assay. Genomic DNA extraction, TRB sequencing and normalization were performed by Adaptive Biotechnologies (Seattle, WA). The study's processing was this. To compute clonality, the Shannon entropy of productive TRB sequences was normalized by log2 of unique productive sequences and then subtracted from one. KLL-specific clonotypes in tumors were identified by matching TCRbeta CDR3 amino acid sequences with those from each patient's tetramer-sorted sample. TCRdb stores this immuneACCESS table with in-frame sequences only. Part of the clones is absent; in the studies checked, under half of the shortfall reflects unresolved V genes, and no reason is known for the rest. The V and J calls and clone size come from that table; D and trimming were worked out from the DNA. The sample contains 26,000 or so clones, around 90% of them found a single time. The top ten clones comprise about 2.7% of the sample.

Paper-wide results and their limitations: A higher intratumoral fraction of KLL-specific T cells (about 1.7-20% versus roughly 0-0.14%) was associated with significantly improved MCC-specific survival. One limitation of the study is the small sample size (n = 12 patients). The study examined just one viral epitope, so T cells targeting other Merkel cell polyomavirus epitopes were not captured. KLL-specific TRB repertoires were diverse and largely private, with only one public clonotype among a few hundred unique sequences, shared by two patients. A significant MCC-specific survival advantage (P = 0.0051) was associated with tumors having more unique KLL-specific clonotypes (roughly 5-108 vs 0-3).

To note about this clone: The antigen this receptor binds is unknown. No qualities accompany the bases; no much larger clone lies one base away.

The CDR3, from cysteine to phenylalanine, totals 15 residues. Just the 45-base CDR3 DNA is kept, in frame starting at base 1. Reading the germline V gene gives CDR1 SGHTA and CDR2 FQGNSA. V and J lose 1 base and 4 bases, and a span of 10 bases separates them. Robust positive staining for Merkel cell polyomavirus Large T antigen was observed by immunohistochemistry in the tumors of all patients. The study included about 13 Merkel cell carcinoma patients whose blood and/or cultured TIL contained robust KLL-tetramer+ populations exceeding 0.04% of CD8+ T cells. All patients were Caucasian, with a median age of about 60 years and a range of about 45 to 77 years. For patients with unknown primaries who presented with nodal disease, or in cases where primary tissue was insufficient, lymph node tumors were analyzed.

The rearranged chain carries TRBV7-2 and TRBJ1-4; a tentative D call is TRBD1 (6 bases match). Sequencing input: lymph node tissue. The sequence was collected from a man aged 45-65 years with Merkel cell carcinoma. The base sequence is TGTGCCAGCAGCTTAGACAGGGCACATAATGAAAAACTGTTTTTT. Translated, it reads CASSLDRAHNEKLFF.